A selection of T cell receptor beta chains follows, all from one sample in a study of blood T cell repertoires in COVID-19. Produced via immunoSEQ multiplex PCR; TCRdb's table is partial and in-frame only. This table holds around 280,000 clones, around nine tenths found once. The sequenced material came from PBMCs or T cells enriched from blood (not recorded which). These TCRs come from a woman in her thirties or forties who had recovered from COVID-19. Both conserved end residues are part of each CDR3. A D gene is named only where the DNA matches it firmly. A clone size is listed for some rows: how often the clone was seen (once, few, many), or a class if it is expanded.

cdr3_length,j_call,v_call,d_call,clone_size,cdr3_aa,cdr3_nt
16,TRBJ1-5,TRBV6-2/TRBV6-3,.,.,CASSYSGTLKNQPQHF,TGTGCCAGCAGTTACTCAGGGACACTTAAGAATCAGCCCCAGCATTTT
19,TRBJ2-3,TRBV3-1/TRBV3-2,TRBD2,.,CASSQDGRGAGDSTDTQYF,TGTGCCAGCAGCCAAGATGGACGTGGGGCGGGAGATTCCACAGATACGCAGTATTTT
13,TRBJ2-1,TRBV4-3,.,.,CASSQDVGDEQFF,TGCGCCAGCAGCCAAGATGTAGGGGATGAGCAGTTCTTC
16,TRBJ1-5,TRBV19,.,.,CASSIDSWVRNQPQHF,TGTGCCAGTAGTATTGATAGCTGGGTTAGAAATCAGCCCCAGCATTTT
15,TRBJ2-7,TRBV4-1,.,.,CASSQDSQQGNEQYF,TGCGCCAGCAGCCAAGATTCACAGCAGGGGAACGAGCAGTACTTC
15,TRBJ2-5,TRBV5-8,.,.,CASSLEDGSWETQYF,TGTGCCAGCAGCTTAGAGGACGGGAGCTGGGAGACCCAGTACTTC
14,TRBJ2-3,TRBV29-1,TRBD1,.,CSGRDRGSTDTQYF,TGCAGCGGCCGGGACAGGGGAAGCACAGATACGCAGTATTTT
13,TRBJ2-3,TRBV28,.,.,CASSLEGRDTQYF,TGTGCCAGCAGCTTGGAGGGCCGAGATACGCAGTATTTT
16,TRBJ1-5,TRBV24-1,TRBD1,.,CATSDHGTGGDQPQHF,TGTGCCACCAGTGATCACGGGACAGGGGGAGATCAGCCCCAGCATTTT
15,TRBJ2-7,TRBV7-2,.,.,CASSPGWGPHYEQYF,TGTGCCAGCAGCCCAGGCTGGGGGCCCCACTACGAGCAGTACTTC
15,TRBJ2-1,TRBV6-5,TRBD2,.,CASGAAGGSYNEQFF,TGTGCCAGCGGGGCAGCGGGAGGTTCCTACAATGAGCAGTTCTTC
14,TRBJ1-6,TRBV18,.,.,CASSELGVDSPLHF,TGTGCCAGCTCAGAACTGGGAGTGGATTCACCCCTCCACTTT
13,TRBJ2-5,TRBV19,.,.,CASSLSGQETQYF,TGTGCCAGTAGTCTTTCCGGGCAAGAGACCCAGTACTTC
15,TRBJ2-7,TRBV28,.,.,CASSIGTETAHEQYF,TGTGCCAGCAGTATCGGCACCGAGACAGCCCACGAGCAGTACTTC
13,TRBJ1-2,TRBV19,.,.,CASSIWAGEGYTF,TGTGCCAGTAGTATCTGGGCAGGGGAAGGCTACACCTTC
16,TRBJ2-7,TRBV18,.,.,CASSPSSWDSPYEQYF,TGTGCCAGCTCACCGTCGTCTTGGGACTCCCCCTACGAGCAGTACTTC
15,TRBJ1-5,TRBV18,TRBD1,.,CASSAGQASNQPQHF,TGTGCCAGCTCAGCGGGACAGGCGAGCAATCAGCCCCAGCATTTT
11,TRBJ1-4,TRBV19,.,once,CASKQGEKLFF,TGTGCCAGTAAACAGGGAGAAAAACTGTTTTTT
15,TRBJ2-1,TRBV7-2,.,.,CASSPPGGSYNEQFF,TGTGCCAGCAGCCCCCCGGGTGGCTCCTACAATGAGCAGTTCTTC
14,TRBJ2-7,TRBV5-6,.,.,CASSPGGVRYEQYF,TGTGCCAGCAGTCCGGGGGGCGTCCGCTACGAGCAGTACTTC
15,TRBJ1-4,TRBV2,TRBD1,.,CASSTTGGANEKLFF,TGTGCCAGCAGTACTACAGGGGGAGCTAATGAAAAACTGTTTTTT
13,TRBJ2-1,TRBV11-3,.,.,CASSRGIHNEQFF,TGTGCCAGCAGCCGGGGAATCCACAATGAGCAGTTCTTC
15,TRBJ2-1,TRBV6-4,.,.,CASRKVNSAVNEQFF,TGTGCCAGCAGGAAGGTTAATAGCGCGGTCAATGAGCAGTTCTTC
15,TRBJ2-1,TRBV5-8,TRBD1,.,CASSSTGDGYNEQFF,TGTGCCAGCAGCTCGACAGGGGACGGATACAATGAGCAGTTCTTC
17,TRBJ2-1,TRBV7-9,TRBD2,.,CASSPAGGLSTYNEQFF,TGTGCCAGCAGTCCAGCGGGAGGGTTGTCCACTTACAATGAGCAGTTCTTC
16,TRBJ2-7,TRBV14,TRBD2,.,CASSPTLAGGTYEQYF,TGTGCCAGCAGCCCGACACTAGCGGGGGGAACCTACGAGCAGTACTTC
16,TRBJ1-1,TRBV15,TRBD1,.,CATHRGVEFGGTEAFF,TGTGCCACCCACAGGGGGGTTGAATTCGGGGGCACTGAAGCTTTCTTT
17,TRBJ2-5,TRBV6-4,TRBD2,.,CASSDSVLAAPTETQYF,TGTGCCAGCAGTGACTCGGTACTAGCGGCACCAACGGAGACCCAGTACTTC
14,TRBJ2-3,TRBV5-6,.,few,CASSLVQGTDTQYF,TGTGCCAGCAGCTTAGTACAAGGCACAGATACGCAGTATTTT
16,TRBJ2-5,TRBV19,TRBD1,.,CASSQPSRTGQETQYF,TGTGCCAGTAGTCAACCTTCTCGGACAGGACAAGAGACCCAGTACTTC
14,TRBJ2-1,TRBV9,.,many,CASSVSPSDNEQFF,TGTGCCAGCAGCGTTTCCCCTAGCGACAATGAGCAGTTCTTC
14,TRBJ2-6,TRBV13,TRBD1,few,CASRTGAGANVLTF,TGTGCCAGCAGAACAGGGGCTGGGGCCAACGTCCTGACTTTC
15,TRBJ1-2,TRBV18,.,.,CASSPVKQGNYGYTF,TGTGCCAGCTCACCAGTAAAACAGGGCAACTATGGCTACACCTTC
13,TRBJ1-1,TRBV6-2/TRBV6-3,.,.,CASSWNRNTEAFF,TGTGCCAGCAGTTGGAACAGGAACACTGAAGCTTTCTTT
16,TRBJ2-2,TRBV28,.,.,CASTAVWARQAGELFF,TGTGCCAGCACCGCTGTGTGGGCCCGCCAGGCCGGGGAGCTGTTTTTT
14,TRBJ1-1,TRBV5-1,.,.,CASSSDSPILEAFF,TGCGCCAGCAGCTCGGACAGCCCAATCCTCGAAGCTTTCTTT
14,TRBJ2-3,TRBV7-2,TRBD2,.,CASSGLAGPDTQYF,TGTGCCAGCAGCGGACTAGCGGGTCCAGATACGCAGTATTTT
14,TRBJ1-2,TRBV27,.,.,CASSFSRDSYGYTF,TGTGCCAGCAGTTTCTCACGGGATAGCTATGGCTACACCTTC
13,TRBJ2-1,TRBV3-1/TRBV3-2,.,.,CASSQDQDNEQFF,TGTGCCAGCAGCCAAGATCAGGACAATGAGCAGTTCTTC
13,TRBJ1-5,TRBV20-1,TRBD1,.,CSASRTGREPQHF,TGCAGTGCTAGTAGGACAGGGCGGGAGCCCCAGCATTTT
12,TRBJ2-3,TRBV5-1,.,.,CASSSLTDTQYF,TGCGCCAGCAGCTCTTTGACAGATACGCAGTATTTT
15,TRBJ2-5,TRBV11-1,.,.,CASSLARRVQETQYF,TGTGCCAGCAGCTTAGCGAGACGGGTCCAAGAGACCCAGTACTTC
14,TRBJ2-7,TRBV4-2,TRBD1,.,CASSLTTGRYEQYF,TGTGCCAGCAGCCTGACGACAGGGCGCTACGAGCAGTACTTC
21,TRBJ2-1,TRBV24-1,TRBD2,once,CATSDWTGTSGIRSSYNEQFF,TGTGCCACCAGTGATTGGACCGGGACTAGCGGGATTAGGAGCTCCTACAATGAGCAGTTCTTC
18,TRBJ2-3,TRBV13,.,.,CASSIISRWSGSTDTQYF,TGTGCCAGCAGCATTATCTCCCGTTGGAGCGGTAGCACAGATACGCAGTATTTT
16,TRBJ1-5,TRBV19,.,.,CASSIVSGGSNQPQHF,TGTGCCAGTAGTATAGTGTCGGGGGGTAGCAATCAGCCCCAGCATTTT
17,TRBJ2-3,TRBV25-1,.,.,CASSLGLWQTSTDTQYF,TGTGCCAGCAGTCTGGGCTTGTGGCAAACTAGCACAGATACGCAGTATTTT
16,TRBJ2-7,TRBV3-1/TRBV3-2,TRBD2,.,CASSTKGAGGSHEQYF,TGTGCCAGCAGCACAAAGGGAGCGGGAGGGTCCCACGAGCAGTACTTC
14,TRBJ1-1,TRBV7-9,.,.,CASTSVGTSQEAFF,TGTGCCAGCACCTCGGTGGGCACATCTCAAGAAGCTTTCTTT
15,TRBJ2-3,TRBV6-2/TRBV6-3,.,.,CASSYMRASTDTQYF,TGTGCCAGCAGTTACATGAGGGCCAGCACAGATACGCAGTATTTT
13,TRBJ1-1,TRBV12-3/TRBV12-4,.,.,CASSSTYNTEAFF,TGTGCCAGCAGTAGCACCTACAACACTGAAGCTTTCTTT
16,TRBJ2-1,TRBV7-2,TRBD2,.,CASSPRTSGIRHEQFF,TGTGCCAGCAGCCCCCGGACTAGCGGGATAAGGCATGAGCAGTTCTTC
13,TRBJ2-1,TRBV11-3,TRBD1,.,CASSSTGANEQFF,TGTGCCAGCAGCTCCACAGGGGCCAATGAGCAGTTCTTC
15,TRBJ2-2,TRBV28,TRBD1,.,CASSPGQGIGGELFF,TGTGCCAGCAGTCCGGGACAGGGAATCGGCGGGGAGCTGTTTTTT
16,TRBJ2-5,TRBV7-2,.,.,CASSSLGIATKETQYF,TGTGCCAGCAGCTCACTTGGGATAGCGACAAAAGAGACCCAGTACTTC